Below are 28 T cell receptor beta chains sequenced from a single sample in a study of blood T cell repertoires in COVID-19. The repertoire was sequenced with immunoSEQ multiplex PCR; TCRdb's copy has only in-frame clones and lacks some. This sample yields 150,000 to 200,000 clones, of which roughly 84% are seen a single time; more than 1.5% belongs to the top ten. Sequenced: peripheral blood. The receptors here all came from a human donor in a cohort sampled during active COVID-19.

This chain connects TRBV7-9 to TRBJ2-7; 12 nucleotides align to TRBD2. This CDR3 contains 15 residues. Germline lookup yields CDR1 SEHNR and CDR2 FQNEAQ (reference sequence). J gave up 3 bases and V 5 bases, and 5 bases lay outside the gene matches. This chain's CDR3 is CASSQGLAGNYEQYF. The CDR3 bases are TGTGCCAGCAGCCAAGGACTAGCGGGAAACTACGAGCAGTACTTC.

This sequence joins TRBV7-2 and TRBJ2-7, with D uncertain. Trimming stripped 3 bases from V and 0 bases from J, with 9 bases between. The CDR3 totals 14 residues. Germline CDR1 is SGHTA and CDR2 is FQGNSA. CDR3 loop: CASSLTASSYEQYF. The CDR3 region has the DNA TGTGCCAGCAGCTTGACTGCTAGCTCCTACGAGCAGTACTTC.

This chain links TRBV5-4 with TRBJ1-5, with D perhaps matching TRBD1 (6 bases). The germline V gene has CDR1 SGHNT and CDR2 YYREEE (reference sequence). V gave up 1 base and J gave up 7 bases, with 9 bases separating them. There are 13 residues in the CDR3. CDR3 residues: CASSLQGLQPQHF. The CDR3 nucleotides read TGTGCCAGCAGCTTGCAGGGGTTACAGCCCCAGCATTTT.

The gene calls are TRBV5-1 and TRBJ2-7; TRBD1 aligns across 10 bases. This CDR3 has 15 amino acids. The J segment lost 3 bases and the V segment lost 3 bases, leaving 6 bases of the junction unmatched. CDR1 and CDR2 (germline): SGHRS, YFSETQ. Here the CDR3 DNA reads TGCGCCAGCAGCTCGGGACAGGGGTCCATCTACGAGCAGTACTTC. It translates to CASSSGQGSIYEQYF.

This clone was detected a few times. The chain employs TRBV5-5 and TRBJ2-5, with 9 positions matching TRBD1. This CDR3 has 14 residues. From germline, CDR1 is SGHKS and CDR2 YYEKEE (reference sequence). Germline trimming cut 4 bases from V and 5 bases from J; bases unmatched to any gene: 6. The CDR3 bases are TGTGCCAGCAGCCGGGACAGGGAGATGGAGACCCAGTACTTC. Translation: CASSRDREMETQYF.

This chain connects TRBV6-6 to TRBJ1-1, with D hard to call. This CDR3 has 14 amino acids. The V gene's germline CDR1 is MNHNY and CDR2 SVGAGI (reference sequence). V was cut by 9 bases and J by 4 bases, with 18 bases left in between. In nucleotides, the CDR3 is TGTGCCAGTTCCGGCGGGTCCCCCGCCACTGAAGCTTTCTTT. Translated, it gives CASSGGSPATEAFF.

CDR3 sequence: CASSLLADSYEQYF. The CDR3 bases are TGTGCCAGCAGCCTTCTAGCGGATTCCTACGAGCAGTACTTC. This sequence joins TRBV7-8 and TRBJ2-7, with 7 bases matching TRBD2. The V gene end was trimmed by 5 bases and the J gene end by 1 base; junction bases not matched to a gene: 5. The germline gives CDR1 SGHVS, CDR2 FQNEAQ. The CDR3 contains 14 residues.

The CDR3 sequence: CASSFNRYTEAFF. CDR3 coding DNA: TGTGCCAGCAGCTTTAACAGATACACTGAAGCTTTCTTT. The chain has TRBV11-2 and TRBJ1-1; D is uncertain. CDR1 and CDR2 from the germline V gene are SGHAT and FQNNGV. This CDR3 has 13 residues. V was trimmed by 3 bases and J by 3 bases, leaving 8 bases between them.

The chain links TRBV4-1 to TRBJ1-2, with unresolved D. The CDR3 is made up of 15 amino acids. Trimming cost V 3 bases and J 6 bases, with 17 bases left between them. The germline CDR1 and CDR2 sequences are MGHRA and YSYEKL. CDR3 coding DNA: TGCGCCAGCAGCCAGCGTTTAGGGAGGGTTGATGGCTACACCTTC. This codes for CASSQRLGRVDGYTF.

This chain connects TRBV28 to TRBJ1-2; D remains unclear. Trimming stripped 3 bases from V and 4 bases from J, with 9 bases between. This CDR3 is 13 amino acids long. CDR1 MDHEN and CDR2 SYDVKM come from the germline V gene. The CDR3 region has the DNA TGTGCCAGCAGTTTCGCGGCTGGCTATGGCTACACCTTC. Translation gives CASSFAAGYGYTF.

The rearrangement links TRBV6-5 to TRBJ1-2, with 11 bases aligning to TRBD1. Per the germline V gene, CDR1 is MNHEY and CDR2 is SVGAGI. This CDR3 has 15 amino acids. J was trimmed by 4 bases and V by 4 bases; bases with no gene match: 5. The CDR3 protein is CASSSLGTGGYGYTF. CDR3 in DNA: TGTGCCAGCAGTTCGCTCGGGACAGGGGGCTATGGCTACACCTTC.

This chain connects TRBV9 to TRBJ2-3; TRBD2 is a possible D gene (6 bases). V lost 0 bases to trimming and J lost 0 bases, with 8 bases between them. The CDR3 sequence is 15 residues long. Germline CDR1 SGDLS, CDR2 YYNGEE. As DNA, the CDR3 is TGTGCCAGCAGCGTAGTTGCGGGGAGCACAGATACGCAGTATTTT. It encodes CASSVVAGSTDTQYF.

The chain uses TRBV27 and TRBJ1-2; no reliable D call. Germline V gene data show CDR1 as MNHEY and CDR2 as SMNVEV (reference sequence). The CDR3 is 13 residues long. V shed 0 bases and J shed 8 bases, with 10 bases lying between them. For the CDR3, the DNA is TGTGCCAGCAGTTTATCGGGCTCGGGGGGCTACACCTTC. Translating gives CASSLSGSGGYTF.

Here the CDR3 DNA reads TGTGCCAGCATTCGCGGTGGCAGGGGAAATTCACCCCTCCACTTT. This codes for CASIRGGRGNSPLHF. The gene calls are TRBV5-6 and TRBJ1-6; maybe TRBD1 (6 bases). The germline gives CDR1 SGHDT, CDR2 YYEEEE. Trimming shortened V by 6 bases and J by 7 bases, and 17 bases separated the two germline ends. The CDR3 extends over 15 amino acids.

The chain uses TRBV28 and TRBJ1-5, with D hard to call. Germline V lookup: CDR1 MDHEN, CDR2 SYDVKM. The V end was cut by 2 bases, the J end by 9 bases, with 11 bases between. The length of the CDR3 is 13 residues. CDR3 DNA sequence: TGTGCCAGCAGTTTACCAGGCCCCAGGCCCCAGCATTTT. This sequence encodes CASSLPGPRPQHF.

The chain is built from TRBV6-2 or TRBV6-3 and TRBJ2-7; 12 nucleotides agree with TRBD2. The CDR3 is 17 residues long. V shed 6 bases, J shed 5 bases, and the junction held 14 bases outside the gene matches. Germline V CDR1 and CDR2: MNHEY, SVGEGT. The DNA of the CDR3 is TGTGCCAGCAGCCCTAGGGCTAGCGGGGGGGGGAGCCACGAGCAGTACTTC. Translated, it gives CASSPRASGGGSHEQYF.

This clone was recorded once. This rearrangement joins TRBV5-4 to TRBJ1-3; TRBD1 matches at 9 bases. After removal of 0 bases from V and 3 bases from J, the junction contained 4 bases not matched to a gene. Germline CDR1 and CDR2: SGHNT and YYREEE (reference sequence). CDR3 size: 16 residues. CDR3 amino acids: CASSLGDRAFGNTIYF. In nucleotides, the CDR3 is TGTGCCAGCAGCTTGGGGGACAGGGCGTTTGGAAACACCATATATTTT.

CDR3: CASSSGSVTEAFF. As DNA, the CDR3 is TGTGCCAGCAGTTCGGGGTCGGTCACTGAAGCTTTCTTT. The chain carries TRBV28 and TRBJ1-1; D gene uncertain. The CDR3 totals 13 residues. Between the trimmed V and J ends, which lost 4 bases and 4 bases, there was a span of 10 bases. In germline, CDR1 is MDHEN, CDR2 SYDVKM.

CDR3 region: CASSADRGRGGYTF. Here the CDR3 DNA reads TGTGCCAGCAGCGCCGACAGGGGGCGGGGAGGCTACACCTTC. V usage is TRBV7-2 and J usage is TRBJ1-2, with TRBD1 matching 10 bases. V was clipped by 5 bases and J by 8 bases; unmatched bases: 8. The CDR3 contains 14 residues. Germline CDR1 reads SGHTA; CDR2 reads FQGNSA.

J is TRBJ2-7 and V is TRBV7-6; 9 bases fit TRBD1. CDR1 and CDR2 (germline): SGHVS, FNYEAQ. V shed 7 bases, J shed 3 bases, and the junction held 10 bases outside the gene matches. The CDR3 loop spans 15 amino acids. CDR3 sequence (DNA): TGTGCCAGCACCCTGGGACAGGGCCCTATCTACGAGCAGTACTTC. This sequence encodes CASTLGQGPIYEQYF.

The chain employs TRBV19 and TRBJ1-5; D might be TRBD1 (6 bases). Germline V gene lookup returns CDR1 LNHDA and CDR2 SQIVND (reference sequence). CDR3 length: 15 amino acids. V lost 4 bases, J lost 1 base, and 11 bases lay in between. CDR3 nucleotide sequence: TGTGCCAGTAGTAAACGGACAGTAAGCAATCAGCCCCAGCATTTT. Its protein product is CASSKRTVSNQPQHF.

In DNA form, the CDR3 reads TGTGCCAGCAGTGAAGGCCTCAGGGGCACAGATACGCAGTATTTT. This translates into CASSEGLRGTDTQYF. This sequence joins TRBV2 and TRBJ2-3; TRBD1 is a possible D gene (5 bases). V was cut by 1 base and J by 1 base, with 9 bases left in between. Germline V lookup: CDR1 SNHLY, CDR2 FYNNEI. This CDR3 is built from 15 residues.

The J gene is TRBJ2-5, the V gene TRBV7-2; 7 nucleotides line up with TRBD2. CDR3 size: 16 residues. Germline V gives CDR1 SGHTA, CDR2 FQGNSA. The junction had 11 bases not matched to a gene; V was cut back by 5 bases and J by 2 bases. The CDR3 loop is CASSLQSSGIQETQYF. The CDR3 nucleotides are TGTGCCAGCAGCCTCCAAAGCAGCGGGATACAAGAGACCCAGTACTTC. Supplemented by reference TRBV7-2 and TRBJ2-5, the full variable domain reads GAGVSQSPSNKVTEKGKDVELRCDPISGHTALYWYRQSLGQGLEFLIYFQGNSAPDKSGLPSDRFSAERTGGSVSTLTIQRTQQEDSAVYLCASSLQSSGIQETQYFGPGTRLLVL.

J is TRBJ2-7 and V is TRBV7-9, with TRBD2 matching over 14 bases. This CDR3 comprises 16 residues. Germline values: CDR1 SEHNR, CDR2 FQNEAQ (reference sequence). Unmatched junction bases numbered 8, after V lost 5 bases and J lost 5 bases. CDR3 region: CASSPGTSGRPHEQYF. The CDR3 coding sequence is TGTGCCAGCAGCCCCGGGACTAGCGGGAGACCCCACGAGCAGTACTTC.

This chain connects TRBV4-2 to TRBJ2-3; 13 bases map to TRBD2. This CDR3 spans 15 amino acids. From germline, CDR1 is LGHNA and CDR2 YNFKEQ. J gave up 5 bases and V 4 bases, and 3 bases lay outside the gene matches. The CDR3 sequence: CASSRTSGSGDTQYF. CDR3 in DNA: TGTGCCAGCAGCCGGACTAGCGGGAGTGGAGATACGCAGTATTTT.

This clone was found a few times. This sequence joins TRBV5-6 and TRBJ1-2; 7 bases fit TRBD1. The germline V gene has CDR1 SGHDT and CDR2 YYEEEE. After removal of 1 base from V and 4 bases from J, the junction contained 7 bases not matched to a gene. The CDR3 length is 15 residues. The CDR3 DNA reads TGTGCCAGCAGCTTGTCAGGGGGATGGGTCTATGGCTACACCTTC. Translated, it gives CASSLSGGWVYGYTF.

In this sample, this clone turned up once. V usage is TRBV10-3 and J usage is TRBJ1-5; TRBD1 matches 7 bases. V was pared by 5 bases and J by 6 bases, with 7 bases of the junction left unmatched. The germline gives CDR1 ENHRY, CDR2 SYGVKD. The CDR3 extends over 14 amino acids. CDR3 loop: CAISRDRDGQPQHF. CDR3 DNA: TGTGCCATCAGTCGAGACAGGGACGGTCAGCCCCAGCATTTT.

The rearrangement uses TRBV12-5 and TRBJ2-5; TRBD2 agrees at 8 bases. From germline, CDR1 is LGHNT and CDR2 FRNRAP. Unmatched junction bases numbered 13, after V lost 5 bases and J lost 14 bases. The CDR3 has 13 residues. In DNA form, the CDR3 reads TGTGCTAGTGGTCCGGAGGCGGGGGGCAGTTCTTACTTC. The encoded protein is CASGPEAGGSSYF.